This record covers a single T cell receptor (beta chain). The antigen it recognizes is unknown. The input lacks base qualities; no much larger clone sits a single base away. Libraries were built with the immunoSEQ multiplex PCR assay. TCRdb stores this immuneACCESS table with in-frame sequences only. Part of the clones is absent; in the studies checked, under half of the shortfall reflects unresolved V genes, and no reason is known for the rest. This sample lists more than 95,000 clones; approximately 90% were detected once. Of the sample, around 1.1% falls within the top ten clones. The germline V gene yields MNHEY for CDR1 and SVGAGI for CDR2. Inclusive of the bounding cysteine and phenylalanine, the CDR3 is 14 residues long. Kept here is only the CDR3 DNA, which spans 42 bases and is read in frame from base 1. V sheds 7 bases and J sheds 4 bases, leaving 16 bases between their ends. This specimen comes from a study of control samples from healthy donors and cancer patients (dated by TCRdb to 2019 to 2021).

The specimen was PBMCs. This sequence was found in a woman aged 45 to 65 with colorectal cancer. This chain is built from TRBV6-5 and TRBJ1-2; a weak D assignment points to TRBD1 (5 bases agree). The CDR3 reads as follows: CASKSQGVPYGYTF. The DNA reads TGTGCCAGCAAGAGCCAGGGAGTCCCCTATGGCTACACCTTC.